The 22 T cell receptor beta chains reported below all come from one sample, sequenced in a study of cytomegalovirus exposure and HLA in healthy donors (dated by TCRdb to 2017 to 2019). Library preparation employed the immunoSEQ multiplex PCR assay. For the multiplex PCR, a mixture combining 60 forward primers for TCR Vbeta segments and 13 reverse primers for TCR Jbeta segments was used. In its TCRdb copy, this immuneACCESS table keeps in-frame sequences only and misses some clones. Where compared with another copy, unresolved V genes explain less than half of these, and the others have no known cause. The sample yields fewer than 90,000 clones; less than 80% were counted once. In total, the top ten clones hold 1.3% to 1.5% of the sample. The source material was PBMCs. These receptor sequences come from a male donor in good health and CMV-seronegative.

The CDR3 region is CASSEGQGGSPLHF. The DNA of the CDR3 is TGTGCCAGCAGTGAAGGACAGGGCGGTTCACCCCTCCACTTT. The rearrangement links TRBV6-1 to TRBJ1-6, with 7 positions matching TRBD1. V lost 1 base and J lost 9; bases outside the gene matches: 3. The germline CDR1 and CDR2 sequences are MNHNS and SASEGT. CDR3 size: 14 residues.

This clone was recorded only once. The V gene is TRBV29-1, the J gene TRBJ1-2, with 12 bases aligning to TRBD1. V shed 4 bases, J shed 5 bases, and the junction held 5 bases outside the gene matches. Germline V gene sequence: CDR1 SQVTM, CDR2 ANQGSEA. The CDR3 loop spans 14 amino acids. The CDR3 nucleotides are TGCAGCGTTGGGGGACAGGGGGCGATGTATGGCTACACCTTC. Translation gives CSVGGQGAMYGYTF.

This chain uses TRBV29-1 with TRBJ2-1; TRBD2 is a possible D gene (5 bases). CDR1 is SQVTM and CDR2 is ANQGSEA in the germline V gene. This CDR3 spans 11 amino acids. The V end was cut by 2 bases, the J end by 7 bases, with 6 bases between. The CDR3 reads CSVESGNEQFF. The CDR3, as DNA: TGCAGCGTTGAATCGGGGAATGAGCAGTTCTTC.

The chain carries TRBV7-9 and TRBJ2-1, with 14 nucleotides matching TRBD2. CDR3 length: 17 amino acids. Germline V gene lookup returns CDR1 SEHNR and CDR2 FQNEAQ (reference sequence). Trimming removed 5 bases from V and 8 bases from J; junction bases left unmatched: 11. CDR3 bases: TGTGCCAGCAGCCCCGGCCCGGGACTAGCGGGAGCCGATGAGCAGTTCTTC. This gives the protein CASSPGPGLAGADEQFF. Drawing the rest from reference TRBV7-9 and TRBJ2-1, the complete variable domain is DTGVSQNPRHKITKRGQNVTFRCDPISEHNRLYWYRQTLGQGPEFLTYFQNEAQLEKSRLLSDRFSAERPKGSFSTLEIQRTEQGDSAMYLCASSPGPGLAGADEQFFGPGTRLTVL.

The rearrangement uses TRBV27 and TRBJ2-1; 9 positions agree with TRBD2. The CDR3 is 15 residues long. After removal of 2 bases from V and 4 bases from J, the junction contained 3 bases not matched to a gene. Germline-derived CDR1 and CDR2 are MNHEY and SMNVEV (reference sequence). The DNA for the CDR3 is TGTGCCAGCAGTTTACCCAGCGGGAGGTACAATGAGCAGTTCTTC. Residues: CASSLPSGRYNEQFF.

The CDR3 DNA reads as TGTGCCAGCAGCTTGGTAGCGGGAGGGGAGTTCTTC. Encoded protein: CASSLVAGGEFF. The rearrangement links TRBV5-6 to TRBJ2-1; 11 bases line up with TRBD2. CDR3 size: 12 residues. Trimming took 0 bases from V and 14 from J; bases not matched to a gene: 1. CDR1 SGHDT and CDR2 YYEEEE come from the germline V gene. The full variable domain, in which reference TRBV5-6 and TRBJ2-1 provide the parts outside the CDR3, is DAGVTQSPTHLIKTRGQQVTLRCSPKSGHDTVSWYQQALGQGPQFIFQYYEEEERQRGNFPDRFSGHQFPNYSSELNVNALLLGDSALYLCASSLVAGGEFFGPGTRLTVL.

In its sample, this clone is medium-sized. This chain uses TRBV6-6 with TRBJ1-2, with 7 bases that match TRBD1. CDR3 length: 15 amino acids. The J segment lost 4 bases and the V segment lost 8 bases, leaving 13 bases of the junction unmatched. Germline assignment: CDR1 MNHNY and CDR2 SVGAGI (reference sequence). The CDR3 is CASRSTLGQSYGYTF. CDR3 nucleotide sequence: TGTGCCAGCCGATCGACCCTGGGACAGAGCTATGGCTACACCTTC.

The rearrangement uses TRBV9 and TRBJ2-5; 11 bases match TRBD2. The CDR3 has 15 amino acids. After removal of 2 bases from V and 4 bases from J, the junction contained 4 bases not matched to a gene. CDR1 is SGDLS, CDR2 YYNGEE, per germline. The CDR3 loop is CASSVSLAGGETQYF. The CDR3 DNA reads TGTGCCAGCAGCGTTTCTCTAGCGGGAGGAGAGACCCAGTACTTC.

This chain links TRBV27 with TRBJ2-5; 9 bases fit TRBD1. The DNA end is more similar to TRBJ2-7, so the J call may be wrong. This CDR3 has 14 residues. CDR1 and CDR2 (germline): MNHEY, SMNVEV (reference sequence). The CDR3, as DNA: TGTGCCAGCAGTTCCGGACAGGGGACGGGCGAGCAGTACTTC. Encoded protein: CASSSGQGTGEQYF.

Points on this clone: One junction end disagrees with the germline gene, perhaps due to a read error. The DNA of the CDR3 is TGTTCCAGCAGCTTATCAGATGAGCAGTTCTTC. It is translated as CSSSLSDEQFF. This chain joins TRBV7-9 and TRBJ2-1; unclear D gene. From germline, CDR1 is SEHNR and CDR2 FQNEAQ (reference sequence). This CDR3 comprises 11 residues. The whole variable domain, remainder taken from reference TRBV7-9 and TRBJ2-1, is DTGVSQNPRHKITKRGQNVTFRCDPISEHNRLYWYRQTLGQGPEFLTYFQNEAQLEKSRLLSDRFSAERPKGSFSTLEIQRTEQGDSAMYLCSSSLSDEQFFGPGTRLTVL.

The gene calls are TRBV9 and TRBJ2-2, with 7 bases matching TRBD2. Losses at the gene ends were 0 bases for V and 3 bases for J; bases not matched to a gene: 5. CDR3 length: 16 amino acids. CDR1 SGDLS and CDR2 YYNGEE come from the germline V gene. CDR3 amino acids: CASSVGLREYTGELFF. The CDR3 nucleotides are TGTGCCAGCAGCGTAGGGTTGCGGGAGTACACCGGGGAGCTGTTTTTT.

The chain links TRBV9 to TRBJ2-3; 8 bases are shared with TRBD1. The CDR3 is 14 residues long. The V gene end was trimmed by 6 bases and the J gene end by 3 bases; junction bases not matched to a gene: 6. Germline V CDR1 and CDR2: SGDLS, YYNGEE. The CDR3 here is CASTTTGVTDTQYF. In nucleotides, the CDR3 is TGTGCCAGCACAACGACAGGGGTGACAGATACGCAGTATTTT.

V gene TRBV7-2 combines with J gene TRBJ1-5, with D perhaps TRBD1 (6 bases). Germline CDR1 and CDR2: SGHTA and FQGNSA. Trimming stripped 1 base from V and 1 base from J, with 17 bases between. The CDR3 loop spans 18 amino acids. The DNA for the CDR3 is TGTGCCAGCAGCTTAGACCCTCCCCACAGGGTGAGCAATCAGCCCCAGCATTTT. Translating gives CASSLDPPHRVSNQPQHF.

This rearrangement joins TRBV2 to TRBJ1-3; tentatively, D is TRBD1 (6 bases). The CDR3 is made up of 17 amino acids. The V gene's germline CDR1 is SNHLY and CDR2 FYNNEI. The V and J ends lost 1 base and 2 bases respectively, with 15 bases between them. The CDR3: CASSEGVMQGTGNTIYF. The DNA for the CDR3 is TGTGCCAGCAGTGAAGGAGTCATGCAGGGGACTGGAAACACCATATATTTT. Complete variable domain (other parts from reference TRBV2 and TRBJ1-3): EPEVTQTPSHQVTQMGQEVILRCVPISNHLYFYWYRQILGQKVEFLVSFYNNEISEKSEIFDDQFSVERPDGSNFTLKIRSTKLEDSAMYFCASSEGVMQGTGNTIYFGEGSWLTVV.

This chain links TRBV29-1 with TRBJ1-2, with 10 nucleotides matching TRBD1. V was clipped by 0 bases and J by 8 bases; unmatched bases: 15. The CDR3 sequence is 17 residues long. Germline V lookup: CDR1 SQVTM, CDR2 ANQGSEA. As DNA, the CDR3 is TGCAGCGTTGAAGATCGCCCGGGACAGGGGATTCTATGGGGCTACACCTTC. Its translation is CSVEDRPGQGILWGYTF.

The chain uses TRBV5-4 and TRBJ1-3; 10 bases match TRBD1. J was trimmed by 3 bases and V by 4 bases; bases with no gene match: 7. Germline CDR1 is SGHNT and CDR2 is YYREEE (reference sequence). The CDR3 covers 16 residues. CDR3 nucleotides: TGTGCCAGCAGCCCAAGACAGGGGGCTGGTGGAAACACCATATATTTT. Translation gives CASSPRQGAGGNTIYF.

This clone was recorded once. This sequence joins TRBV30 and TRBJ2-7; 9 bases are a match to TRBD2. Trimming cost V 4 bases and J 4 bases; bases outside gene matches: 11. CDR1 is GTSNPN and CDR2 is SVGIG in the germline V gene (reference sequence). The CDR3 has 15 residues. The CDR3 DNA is TGTGCCTGGACTCCCTCTGAGCGGGGGGCTTACGAGCAGTACTTC. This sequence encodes CAWTPSERGAYEQYF.

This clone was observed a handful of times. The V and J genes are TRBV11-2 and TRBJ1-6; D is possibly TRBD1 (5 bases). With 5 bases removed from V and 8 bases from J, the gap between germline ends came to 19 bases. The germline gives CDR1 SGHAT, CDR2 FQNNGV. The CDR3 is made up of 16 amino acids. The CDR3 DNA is TGTGCCAGCAGCCCGGGGGGGGGAAGCGACCATTCACCCCTCCACTTT. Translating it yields CASSPGGGSDHSPLHF.

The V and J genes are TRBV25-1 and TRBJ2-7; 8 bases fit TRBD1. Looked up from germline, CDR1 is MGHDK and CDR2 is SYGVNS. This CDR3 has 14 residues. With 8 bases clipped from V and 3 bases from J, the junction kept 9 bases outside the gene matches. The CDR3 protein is CASGGTGGHYEQYF. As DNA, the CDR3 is TGTGCCAGCGGTGGGACAGGCGGACACTACGAGCAGTACTTC.

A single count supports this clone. CDR3 sequence reads: CASSFGNGQGTPLHF. The CDR3 region has the DNA TGTGCCAGCAGCTTCGGCAACGGACAGGGAACACCCCTCCACTTT. This chain uses TRBV5-6 with TRBJ1-6; 8 nucleotides align to TRBD1. The CDR3 is made up of 15 amino acids. Germline V gene lookup returns CDR1 SGHDT and CDR2 YYEEEE. V was pared by 2 bases and J by 11 bases, with 9 bases of the junction left unmatched.

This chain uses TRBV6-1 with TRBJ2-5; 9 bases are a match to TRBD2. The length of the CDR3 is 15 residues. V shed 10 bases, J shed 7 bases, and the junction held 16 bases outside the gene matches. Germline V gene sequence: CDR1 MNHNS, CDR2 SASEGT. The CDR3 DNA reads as TGTGCCACCCTATGGGGCCTAGCGGGGCTGGGGACCCAGTACTTC. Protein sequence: CATLWGLAGLGTQYF.

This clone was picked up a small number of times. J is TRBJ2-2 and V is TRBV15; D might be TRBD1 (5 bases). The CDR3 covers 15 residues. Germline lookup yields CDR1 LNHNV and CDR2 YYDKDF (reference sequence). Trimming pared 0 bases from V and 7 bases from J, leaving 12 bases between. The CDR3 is CATSRDPQGIGELFF. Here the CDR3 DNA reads TGTGCCACCAGCAGAGATCCCCAGGGTATCGGGGAGCTGTTTTTT.